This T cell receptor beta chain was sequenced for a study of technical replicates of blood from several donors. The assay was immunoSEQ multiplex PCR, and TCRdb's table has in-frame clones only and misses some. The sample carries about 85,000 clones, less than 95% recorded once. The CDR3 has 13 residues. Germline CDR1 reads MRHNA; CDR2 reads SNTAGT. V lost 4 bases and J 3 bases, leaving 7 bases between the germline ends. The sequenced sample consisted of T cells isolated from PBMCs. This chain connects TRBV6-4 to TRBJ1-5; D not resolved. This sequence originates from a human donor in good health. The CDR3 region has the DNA TGTGCCAGCAGTGCCGGTCTCAATCAGCCCCAGCATTTT. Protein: CASSAGLNQPQHF.